The 24 T cell receptor beta chains below come from one sample, sequenced in a study of yellow fever vaccine responses in identical twins. Each CDR3 protein gets one entry after TCRdb re-called the RT-PCR reads with MiXCR. The table has over 15,000 distinct CDR3 sequences, around 65% seen once. The sample here was T cells from blood (PBMCs), unsorted or a sorted subset (not recorded which), taken before or after yellow fever vaccination (not recorded which). The receptors come from a woman in her late teens or twenties who received the yellow fever vaccine.

CDR3 in amino acids: CASSGQGTLAKNIQYF. CDR3 nucleotide sequence: TGTGCCAGCAGTGGACAGGGTACGCTAGCCAAAAACATTCAGTACTTC. The V call is TRBV12-3 or TRBV12-4, the J call TRBJ2-4; 8 bases match TRBD1. The length of the CDR3 is 16 residues. V shed 5 bases, J shed 0 bases, and the junction held 6 bases outside the gene matches.

This clonotype was counted a few times. The chain couples TRBV2 to TRBJ1-1; a possible D gene is TRBD1 (6 bases). The V gene's germline CDR1 is SNHLY and CDR2 FYNNEI. The V end was cut by 0 bases, the J end by 6 bases, with 11 bases between. The CDR3 runs 14 residues. The CDR3 spells CASSEALRGSEAFF. In DNA form, the CDR3 reads TGTGCCAGCAGTGAAGCGCTTAGGGGGTCTGAAGCTTTCTTT.

The chain couples TRBV20-1 to TRBJ2-5, with TRBD1 identical over 9 bases. V shed 4 bases and J 5 bases; nucleotides not matched to a gene: 11. The CDR3 runs to 15 residues. Germline CDR1 DFQATT, CDR2 SNEGSKA (reference sequence). CDR3 sequence reads: CSAKKGQGMTETQYF. CDR3 DNA: TGCAGTGCTAAAAAAGGACAGGGGATGACGGAGACCCAGTACTTC.

The chain links TRBV6-5 to TRBJ2-5; 11 bases agree with TRBD2. J lost 4 bases, V lost 6 bases, and 4 bases had no gene match. The germline V gene encodes CDR1 MNHEY and CDR2 SVGAGI. CDR3 length: 14 residues. The CDR3 DNA follows: TGTGCCAGCAGCCCTAGCGGGAGGATAGAGACCCAGTACTTC. Protein: CASSPSGRIETQYF.

This clonotype was detected only a few times. The V call is TRBV5-5, the J call TRBJ2-5; perhaps TRBD2 as D (5 bases). V dropped 4 bases and J dropped 2 bases, with 18 bases sitting between them. Looked up from germline, CDR1 is SGHKS and CDR2 is YYEKEE (reference sequence). The CDR3 is 16 amino acids. The CDR3 region is CASSHPMRVGQETQYF. CDR3 bases: TGTGCCAGCAGCCACCCCATGAGGGTAGGGCAAGAGACCCAGTACTTC. Supplemented by reference TRBV5-5 and TRBJ2-5, the full variable domain reads DAGVTQSPTHLIKTRGQQVTLRCSPISGHKSVSWYQQVLGQGPQFIFQYYEKEERGRGNFPDRFSARQFPNYSSELNVNALLLGDSALYLCASSHPMRVGQETQYFGPGTRLLVL.

This chain links TRBV3-1 with TRBJ2-1; no firm D call. Trimming took 1 base from V and 0 from J, leaving 4 bases between them. Germline V gene sequence: CDR1 LGHDT, CDR2 YNNKEL (reference sequence). The CDR3 contains 14 residues. CDR3: CASSQGISYNEQFF. The CDR3 coding sequence is TGTGCCAGCAGCCAAGGAATCTCCTACAATGAGCAGTTCTTC.

The chain carries TRBV6-7 and TRBJ1-6, with D possibly matching TRBD1 (5 bases). TRBV6-7 is flagged as an ORF with uncertain function. This CDR3 has 11 amino acids. V lost 7 bases and J lost 11, with 9 bases in between. CDR3: CASTLGAPLHF. The DNA for the CDR3 is TGTGCCAGCACCCTGGGGGCACCCCTCCACTTT.

The chain links TRBV15 to TRBJ1-1; 7 nucleotides match TRBD1. There are 15 residues in the CDR3. V lost 0 bases and J lost 0; bases outside the gene matches: 1. Germline V lookup: CDR1 LNHNV, CDR2 YYDKDF (reference sequence). The chain's CDR3 is CATSRDGTVNTEAFF. CDR3 bases: TGTGCCACCAGCAGAGACGGGACAGTGAACACTGAAGCTTTCTTT.

The V and J genes are TRBV19 and TRBJ1-5; no definite D call. Germline loops: CDR1 LNHDA, CDR2 SQIVND (reference sequence). Trimming stripped 3 bases from V and 6 bases from J, with 6 bases between. The CDR3 totals 12 residues. CDR3 sequence reads: CASSILGQPQHF. The CDR3 DNA sequence: TGTGCCAGTAGTATTCTTGGTCAGCCCCAGCATTTT.

The rearrangement joins TRBV2 to TRBJ2-7; D is ambiguous. The V gene's germline CDR1 is SNHLY and CDR2 FYNNEI. This CDR3 contains 12 residues. Trimming pared 4 bases from V and 0 bases from J, leaving 4 bases between. The CDR3 nucleotides are TGTGCCAGCAGTGGGAACTCCTACGAGCAGTACTTC. Encoded protein: CASSGNSYEQYF.

The chain has TRBV27 and TRBJ1-1; the D is unclear. The germline V gene has CDR1 MNHEY and CDR2 SMNVEV (reference sequence). V was cut by 0 bases and J by 2 bases, with 10 bases left in between. The length of the CDR3 is 15 residues. The CDR3 protein is CASSLSWGSNTEAFF. The CDR3 coding sequence is TGTGCCAGCAGTTTATCTTGGGGTTCCAACACTGAAGCTTTCTTT.

This clonotype was seen a few times. The J gene is TRBJ2-7, the V gene TRBV19; possible D gene TRBD1, 6 bases. V gave up 3 bases and J gave up 9 bases, with 9 bases separating them. Germline CDR1 and CDR2: LNHDA and SQIVND (reference sequence). This CDR3 comprises 11 residues. The CDR3 DNA is TGTGCCAGTAGTATCCCGACAGGGCAGTACGTC. Translated: CASSIPTGQYV.

As concerns this clonotype: At one boundary the junction diverges from the germline segment, which might be a read error. The chain has TRBV13 and TRBJ2-7, with D perhaps TRBD1 or TRBD2 (6 bases each). CDR3 size: 13 residues. Germline loops: CDR1 PRHDT, CDR2 FYEKMQ (reference sequence). The CDR3 spells CASSLGGRYEQYF. CDR3 nucleotide sequence: TGTGCCAGCAGCCTAGGGGGGCGGTACGAGCAGTACTTC.

In its sample, this clonotype was seen once. J is TRBJ2-1 and V is TRBV7-7, with D tentatively TRBD2 (5 bases). Trimming shortened V by 0 bases and J by 7 bases, and 10 bases separated the two germline ends. The CDR3 contains 14 residues. CDR1 and CDR2 from the germline V gene are SSHAT and FNYEAQ (reference sequence). In DNA, the CDR3 is TGTGCCAGCAGCTTAGCGGGAGAAACAAATGAGCAGTTCTTC. Protein product: CASSLAGETNEQFF.

The J gene is TRBJ1-3, the V gene TRBV20-1; TRBD1 might be the D (5 bases). Trimming shortened V by 6 bases and J by 7 bases, and 28 bases separated the two germline ends. The CDR3 runs 17 residues. CDR1 is DFQATT, CDR2 SNEGSKA, per germline (reference sequence). CDR3 region: CSAPMMGEPLERNTIYF. In DNA form, the CDR3 reads TGCAGTGCCCCCATGATGGGGGAGCCCTTAGAAAGGAACACCATATATTTT.

This chain links TRBV6-4 with TRBJ2-7; either TRBD1 or TRBD2 may supply D (6 bases each). The CDR3 loop spans 15 amino acids. Per the germline V gene, CDR1 is MRHNA and CDR2 is SNTAGT. Trimming removed 6 bases from V and 5 bases from J, with 20 bases in between. The CDR3 loop is CASRDVSGARNEQYV. In nucleotides, the CDR3 is TGTGCCAGCAGAGACGTATCGGGGGCGAGGAACGAGCAGTACGTC.

This clonotype was recorded a few times. V and J are TRBV6-1 and TRBJ2-5; 9 nucleotides line up with TRBD1. This CDR3 comprises 15 residues. The germline V gene has CDR1 MNHNS and CDR2 SASEGT. V lost 3 bases to trimming and J lost 6 bases; unmatched junction nucleotides: 8. The CDR3 protein is CASSDGWDRVKTQYF. Here the CDR3 DNA reads TGTGCCAGCAGTGATGGGTGGGACAGGGTAAAGACCCAGTACTTC.

This clonotype has a single count. The chain couples TRBV11-1 to TRBJ1-1; TRBD1 is a possible D gene (6 bases). V was cut by 5 bases and J by 7 bases, with 17 bases left in between. The CDR3 runs 14 residues. Looked up from germline, CDR1 is SGHAT and CDR2 is FQDESV (reference sequence). The CDR3, as DNA: TGTGCCAGCAGCAGCCGACAGGTGCGCTATGAAGCTTTCTTT. Protein sequence: CASSSRQVRYEAFF. The full variable domain, its missing parts supplied by reference TRBV11-1 and TRBJ1-1, is EAEVAQSPRYKITEKSQAVAFWCDPISGHATLYWYRQILGQGPELLVQFQDESVVDDSQLPKDRFSAERLKGVDSTLKIQPAELGDSAMYLCASSSRQVRYEAFFGQGTRLTVV.

The genes are TRBV12-3 or TRBV12-4 and TRBJ2-1; 11 bases align to TRBD1. V trimming: 6 bases; J trimming: 8 bases; junction bases outside the gene matches: 6. This CDR3 comprises 14 residues. This CDR3 reads CASSGWDRGDEQFF. CDR3 coding DNA: TGTGCCAGCAGCGGTTGGGACAGGGGGGATGAGCAGTTCTTC.

The chain is built from TRBV5-1 and TRBJ2-7; 8 positions match TRBD2. Germline V gene data show CDR1 as SGHRS and CDR2 as YFSETQ. V gave up 6 bases and J gave up 2 bases; unmatched junction bases: 7. This CDR3 is 14 amino acids long. DNA of the CDR3: TGCGCCAGCAAGGCTAGCGGGCCGACCTACGAGCAGTACTTC. It codes for CASKASGPTYEQYF. Using reference TRBV5-1 and TRBJ2-7 for the parts outside the CDR3, the full variable domain is KAGVTQTPRYLIKTRGQQVTLSCSPISGHRSVSWYQQTPGQGLQFLFEYFSETQRNKGNFPGRFSGRQFSNSRSEMNVSTLELGDSALYLCASKASGPTYEQYFGPGTRLTVT.

This chain links TRBV3-1 with TRBJ2-1, with 8 bases matching TRBD2. CDR3 length equals 13 residues. From germline, CDR1 is LGHDT and CDR2 YNNKEL (reference sequence). J was trimmed by 9 bases and V by 1 base; bases with no gene match: 2. CDR3: CASSQVSGVEQFF. The CDR3, as DNA: TGTGCCAGCAGCCAAGTTAGCGGGGTTGAGCAGTTCTTC.

The chain joins TRBV7-9 to TRBJ2-2; unclear D gene. Germline assignment: CDR1 SEHNR and CDR2 FQNEAQ (reference sequence). Deletions cut 1 base from V and 4 bases from J, with 7 bases between. The CDR3 contains 14 residues. CDR3 bases: TGTGCCAGCAGCTTAGACCCTGGCACCGGGGAGCTGTTTTTT. Its translation: CASSLDPGTGELFF.

This clonotype was counted between two and nine times. This rearrangement joins TRBV11-2 to TRBJ2-1; 9 bases are shared with TRBD2. The CDR3 has 15 amino acids. CDR1 is SGHAT, CDR2 FQNNGV, per germline. The trim removed 3 bases at V and 4 bases at J, leaving 4 bases unmatched. CDR3 residues: CASSFSGGNYNEQFF. As DNA, the CDR3 is TGTGCCAGCAGCTTTAGCGGGGGAAATTACAATGAGCAGTTCTTC.

The V call is TRBV11-2, the J call TRBJ1-1; D not resolved. Germline-derived CDR1 and CDR2 are SGHAT and FQNNGV. The CDR3 covers 13 residues. Trimming pared 4 bases from V and 5 bases from J, leaving 11 bases between. In nucleotides, the CDR3 is TGTGCCAGCAGCTCCTTCGGGATAACTGAAGCTTTCTTT. Translating it yields CASSSFGITEAFF.